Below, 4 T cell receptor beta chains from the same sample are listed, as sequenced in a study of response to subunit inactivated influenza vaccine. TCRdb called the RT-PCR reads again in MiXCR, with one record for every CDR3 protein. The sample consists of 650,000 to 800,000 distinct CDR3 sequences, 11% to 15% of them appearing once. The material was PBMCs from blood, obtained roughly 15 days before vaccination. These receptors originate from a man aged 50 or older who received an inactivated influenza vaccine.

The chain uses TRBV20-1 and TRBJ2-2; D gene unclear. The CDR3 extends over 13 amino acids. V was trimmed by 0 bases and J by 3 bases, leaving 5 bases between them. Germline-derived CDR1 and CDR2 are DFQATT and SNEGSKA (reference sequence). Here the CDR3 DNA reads TGCAGTGCTAGAGATTGGTACACCGGGGAGCTGTTTTTT. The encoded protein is CSARDWYTGELFF.

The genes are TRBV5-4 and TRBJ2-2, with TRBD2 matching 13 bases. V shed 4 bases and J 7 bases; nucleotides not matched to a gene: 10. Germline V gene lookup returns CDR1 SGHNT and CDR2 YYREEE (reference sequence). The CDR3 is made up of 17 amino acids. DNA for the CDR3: TGTGCCAGCAGCACCCCTACTAGCGGGAGGGCTGGCGGGGAGCTGTTTTTT. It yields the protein CASSTPTSGRAGGELFF.

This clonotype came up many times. The DNA of the CDR3 is TGTGCCTGGACTAGGACTAGCGGGAACTACAATGAGCAGTTCTTC. Translation: CAWTRTSGNYNEQFF. V and J are TRBV30 and TRBJ2-1; TRBD2 matches at 12 bases. The germline gives CDR1 GTSNPN, CDR2 SVGIG (reference sequence). The ends lost 4 bases at V and 3 bases at J; junction bases unmatched: 4. The CDR3 runs to 15 residues.

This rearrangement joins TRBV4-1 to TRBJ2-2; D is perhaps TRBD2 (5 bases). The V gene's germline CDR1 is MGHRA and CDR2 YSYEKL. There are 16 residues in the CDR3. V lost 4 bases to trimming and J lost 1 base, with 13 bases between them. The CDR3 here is CASSRMPSLNTGELFF. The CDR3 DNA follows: TGCGCCAGCAGCCGAATGCCTAGCCTGAACACCGGGGAGCTGTTTTTT.